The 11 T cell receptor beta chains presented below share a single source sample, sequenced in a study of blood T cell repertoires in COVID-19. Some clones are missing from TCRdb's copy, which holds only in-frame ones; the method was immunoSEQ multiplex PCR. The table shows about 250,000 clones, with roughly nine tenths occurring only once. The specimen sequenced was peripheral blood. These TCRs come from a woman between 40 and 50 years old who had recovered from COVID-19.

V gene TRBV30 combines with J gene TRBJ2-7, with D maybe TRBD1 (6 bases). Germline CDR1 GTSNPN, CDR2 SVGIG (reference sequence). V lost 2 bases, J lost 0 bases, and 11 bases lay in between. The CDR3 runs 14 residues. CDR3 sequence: CAWSIGTPSYEQYF. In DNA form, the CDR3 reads TGTGCCTGGAGTATCGGGACACCCTCCTACGAGCAGTACTTC. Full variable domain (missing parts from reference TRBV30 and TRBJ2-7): SQTIHQWPATLVQPVGSPLSLECTVEGTSNPNLYWYRQAAGRGLQLLFYSVGIGQISSEVPQNLSASRPQDRQFILSSKKLLLSDSGFYLCAWSIGTPSYEQYFGPGTRLTVT.

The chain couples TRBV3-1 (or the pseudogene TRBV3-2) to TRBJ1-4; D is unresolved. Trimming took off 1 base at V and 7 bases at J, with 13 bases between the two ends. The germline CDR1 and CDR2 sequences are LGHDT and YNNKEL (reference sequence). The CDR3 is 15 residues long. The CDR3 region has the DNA TGTGCCAGCAGCCAAGGAATAGCTACGGGTGAAAAACTGTTTTTT. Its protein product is CASSQGIATGEKLFF.

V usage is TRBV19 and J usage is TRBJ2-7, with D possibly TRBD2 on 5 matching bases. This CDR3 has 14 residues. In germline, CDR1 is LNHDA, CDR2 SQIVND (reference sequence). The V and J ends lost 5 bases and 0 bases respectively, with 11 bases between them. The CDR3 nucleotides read TGTGCCAGTAGTCTCCCGGGAACCTCCTACGAGCAGTACTTC. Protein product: CASSLPGTSYEQYF.

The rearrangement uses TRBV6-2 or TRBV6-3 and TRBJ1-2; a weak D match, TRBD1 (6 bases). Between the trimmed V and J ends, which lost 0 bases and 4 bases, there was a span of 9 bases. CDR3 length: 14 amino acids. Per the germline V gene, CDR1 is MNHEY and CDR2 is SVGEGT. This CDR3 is CASSYSWDTYGYTF. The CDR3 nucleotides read TGTGCCAGCAGTTACTCCTGGGACACCTATGGCTACACCTTC.

The CDR3 DNA sequence: TGTGCCAGCAGCTCGCGGGACGGTGGGCGGCAGTTCTTC. Its protein is CASSSRDGGRQFF. J is TRBJ2-1 and V is TRBV7-2; D might be TRBD2 (6 bases). This CDR3 contains 13 residues. Trimming pared 4 bases from V and 12 bases from J, leaving 16 bases between. The germline gives CDR1 SGHTA, CDR2 FQGNSA.

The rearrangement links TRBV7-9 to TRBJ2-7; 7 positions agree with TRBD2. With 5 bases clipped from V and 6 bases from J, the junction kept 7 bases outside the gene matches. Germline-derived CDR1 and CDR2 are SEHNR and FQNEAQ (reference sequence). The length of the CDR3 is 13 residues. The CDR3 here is CASSPPTSSEQYF. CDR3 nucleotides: TGTGCCAGCAGCCCGCCGACTAGCTCCGAGCAGTACTTC.

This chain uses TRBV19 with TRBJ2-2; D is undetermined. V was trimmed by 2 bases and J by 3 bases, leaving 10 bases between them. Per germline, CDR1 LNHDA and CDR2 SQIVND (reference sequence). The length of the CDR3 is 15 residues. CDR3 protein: CASSILAADTGELFF. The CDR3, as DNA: TGTGCCAGTAGTATATTGGCGGCGGACACCGGGGAGCTGTTTTTT.

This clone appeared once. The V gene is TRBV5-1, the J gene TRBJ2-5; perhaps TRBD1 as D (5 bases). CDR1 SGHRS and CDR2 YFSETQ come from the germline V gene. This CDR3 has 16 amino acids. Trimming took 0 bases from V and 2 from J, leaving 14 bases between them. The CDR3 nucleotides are TGCGCCAGCAGCTTGGTTTCGGACACTACACAAGAGACCCAGTACTTC. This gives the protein CASSLVSDTTQETQYF.

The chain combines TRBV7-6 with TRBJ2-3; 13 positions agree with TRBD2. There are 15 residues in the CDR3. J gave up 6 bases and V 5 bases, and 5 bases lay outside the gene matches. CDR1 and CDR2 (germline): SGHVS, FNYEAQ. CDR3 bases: TGTGCCAGCAGCGCCGGGACTAGCGGGACTGATACGCAGTATTTT. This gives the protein CASSAGTSGTDTQYF.

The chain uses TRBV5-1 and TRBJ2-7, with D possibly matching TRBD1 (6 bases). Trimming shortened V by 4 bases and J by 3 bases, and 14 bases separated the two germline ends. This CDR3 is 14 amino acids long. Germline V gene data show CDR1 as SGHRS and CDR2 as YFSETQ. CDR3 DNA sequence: TGCGCCAGCAGCAGCATGACAGGAAGCTACGAGCAGTACTTC. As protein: CASSSMTGSYEQYF.

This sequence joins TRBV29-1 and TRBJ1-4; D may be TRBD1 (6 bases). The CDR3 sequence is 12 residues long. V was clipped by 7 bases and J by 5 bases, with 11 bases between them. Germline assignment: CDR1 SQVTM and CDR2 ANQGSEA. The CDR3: CSAKTGNEKLFF. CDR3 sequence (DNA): TGCAGCGCTAAAACAGGGAATGAAAAACTGTTTTTT.